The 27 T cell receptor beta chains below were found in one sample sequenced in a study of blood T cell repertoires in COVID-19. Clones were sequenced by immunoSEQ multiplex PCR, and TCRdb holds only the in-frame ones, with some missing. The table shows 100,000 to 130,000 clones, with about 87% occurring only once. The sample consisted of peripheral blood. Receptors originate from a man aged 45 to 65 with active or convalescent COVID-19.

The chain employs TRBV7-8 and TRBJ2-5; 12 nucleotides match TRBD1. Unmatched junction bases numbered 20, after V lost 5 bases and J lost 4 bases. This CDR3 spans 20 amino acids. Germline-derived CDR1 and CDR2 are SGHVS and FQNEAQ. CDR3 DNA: TGTGCCAGCAGCGTATACCCCGGGACAGGGGGCGCCGGGGGTACAGAGACCCAGTACTTC. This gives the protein CASSVYPGTGGAGGTETQYF.

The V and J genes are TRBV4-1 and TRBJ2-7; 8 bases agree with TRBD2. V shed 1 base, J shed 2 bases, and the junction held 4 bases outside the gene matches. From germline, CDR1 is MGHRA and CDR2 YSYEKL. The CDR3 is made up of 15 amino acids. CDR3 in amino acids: CASSQGLARTYEQYF. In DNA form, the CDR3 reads TGCGCCAGCAGCCAAGGACTAGCGCGGACCTACGAGCAGTACTTC.

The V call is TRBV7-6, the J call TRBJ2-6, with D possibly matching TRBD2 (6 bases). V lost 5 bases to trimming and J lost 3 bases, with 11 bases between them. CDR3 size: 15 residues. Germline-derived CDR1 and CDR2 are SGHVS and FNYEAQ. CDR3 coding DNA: TGTGCCAGCAGCCCCCCGGGGGTTGGGGCCAACGTCCTGACTTTC. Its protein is CASSPPGVGANVLTF. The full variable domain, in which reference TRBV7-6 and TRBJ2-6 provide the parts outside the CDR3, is GAGVSQSPRYKVTKRGQDVALRCDPISGHVSLYWYRQALGQGPEFLTYFNYEAQQDKSGLPNDRFSAERPEGSISTLTIQRTEQRDSAMYRCASSPPGVGANVLTFGAGSRLTVL.

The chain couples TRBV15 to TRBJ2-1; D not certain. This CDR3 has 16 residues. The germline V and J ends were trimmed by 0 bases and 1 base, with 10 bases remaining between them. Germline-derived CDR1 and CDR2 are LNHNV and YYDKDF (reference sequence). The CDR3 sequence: CATSRDPAVSYNEQFF. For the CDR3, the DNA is TGTGCCACCAGCAGAGATCCGGCGGTGTCCTACAATGAGCAGTTCTTC.

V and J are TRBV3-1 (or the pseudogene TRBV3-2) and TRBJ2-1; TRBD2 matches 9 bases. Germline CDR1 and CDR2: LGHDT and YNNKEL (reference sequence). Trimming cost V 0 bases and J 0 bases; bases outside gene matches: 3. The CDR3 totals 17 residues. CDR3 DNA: TGTGCCAGCAGCCAAGATGCTAGCGGGACCTCCTACAATGAGCAGTTCTTC. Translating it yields CASSQDASGTSYNEQFF.

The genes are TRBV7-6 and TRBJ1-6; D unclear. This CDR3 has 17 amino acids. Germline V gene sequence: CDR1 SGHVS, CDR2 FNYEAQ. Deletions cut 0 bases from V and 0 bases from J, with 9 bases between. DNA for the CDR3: TGTGCCAGCAGCTTAGCGCGTCGTAGCTCCTATAATTCACCCCTCCACTTT. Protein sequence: CASSLARRSSYNSPLHF.

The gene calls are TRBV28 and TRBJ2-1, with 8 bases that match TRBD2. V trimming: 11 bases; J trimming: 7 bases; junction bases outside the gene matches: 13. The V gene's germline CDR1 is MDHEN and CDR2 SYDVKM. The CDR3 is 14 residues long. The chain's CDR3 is CAGGSSGSANEQFF. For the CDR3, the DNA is TGTGCCGGGGGGAGCAGCGGGAGTGCAAATGAGCAGTTCTTC.

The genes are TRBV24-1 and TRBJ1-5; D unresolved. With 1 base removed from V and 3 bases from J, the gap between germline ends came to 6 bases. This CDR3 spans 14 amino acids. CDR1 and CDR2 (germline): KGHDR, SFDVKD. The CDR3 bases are TGTGCCACCAGTGATTTATGGGCCAATCAGCCCCAGCATTTT. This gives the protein CATSDLWANQPQHF.

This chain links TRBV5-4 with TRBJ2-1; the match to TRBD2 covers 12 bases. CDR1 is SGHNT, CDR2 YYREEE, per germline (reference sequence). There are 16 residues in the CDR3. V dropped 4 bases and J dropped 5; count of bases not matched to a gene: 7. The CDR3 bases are TGTGCCAGCAGCGTGGGAGGACTAGCGGGAAACAATGAGCAGTTCTTC. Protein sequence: CASSVGGLAGNNEQFF.

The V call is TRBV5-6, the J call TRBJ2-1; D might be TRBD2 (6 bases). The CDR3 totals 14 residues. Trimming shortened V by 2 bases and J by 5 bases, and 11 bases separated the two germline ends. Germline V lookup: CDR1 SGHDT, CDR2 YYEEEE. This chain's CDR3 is CASSFPSENNEQFF. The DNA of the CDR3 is TGTGCCAGCAGCTTCCCTAGCGAGAACAATGAGCAGTTCTTC.

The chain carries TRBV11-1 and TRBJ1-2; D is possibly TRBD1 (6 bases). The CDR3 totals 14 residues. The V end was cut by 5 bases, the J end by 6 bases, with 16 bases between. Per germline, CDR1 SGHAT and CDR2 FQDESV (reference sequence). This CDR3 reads CASSPSLRGDGYTF. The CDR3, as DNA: TGTGCCAGCAGCCCATCCCTCAGGGGAGATGGCTACACCTTC.

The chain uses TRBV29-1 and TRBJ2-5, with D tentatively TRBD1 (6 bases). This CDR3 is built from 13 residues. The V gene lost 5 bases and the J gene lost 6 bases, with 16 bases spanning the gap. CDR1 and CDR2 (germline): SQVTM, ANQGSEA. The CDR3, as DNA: TGCAGCGTTTCGGCAGGGGACACACAGACCCAGTACTTC. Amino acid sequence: CSVSAGDTQTQYF.

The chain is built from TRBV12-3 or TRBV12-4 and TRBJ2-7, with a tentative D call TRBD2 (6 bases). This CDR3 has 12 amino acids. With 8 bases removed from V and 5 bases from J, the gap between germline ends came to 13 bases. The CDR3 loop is CASATSYDEQYF. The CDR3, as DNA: TGTGCCAGCGCCACTAGCTACGACGAGCAGTACTTC.

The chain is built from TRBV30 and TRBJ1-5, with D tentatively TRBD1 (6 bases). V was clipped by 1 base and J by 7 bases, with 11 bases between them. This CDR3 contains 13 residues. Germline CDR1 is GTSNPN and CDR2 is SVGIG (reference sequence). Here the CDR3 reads CAWSGGGRQPQHF. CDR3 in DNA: TGTGCCTGGAGTGGCGGGGGCCGGCAGCCCCAGCATTTT.

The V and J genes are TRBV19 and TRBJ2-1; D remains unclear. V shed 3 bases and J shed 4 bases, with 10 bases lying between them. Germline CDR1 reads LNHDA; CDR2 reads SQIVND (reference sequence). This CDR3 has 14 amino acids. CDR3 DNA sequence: TGTGCCAGTAGTATCCCCAGATTATACAATGAGCAGTTCTTC. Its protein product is CASSIPRLYNEQFF. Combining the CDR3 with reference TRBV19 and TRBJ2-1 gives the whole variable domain DGGITQSPKYLFRKEGQNVTLSCEQNLNHDAMYWYRQDPGQGLRLIYYSQIVNDFQKGDIAEGYSVSREKKESFPLTVTSAQKNPTAFYLCASSIPRLYNEQFFGPGTRLTVL.

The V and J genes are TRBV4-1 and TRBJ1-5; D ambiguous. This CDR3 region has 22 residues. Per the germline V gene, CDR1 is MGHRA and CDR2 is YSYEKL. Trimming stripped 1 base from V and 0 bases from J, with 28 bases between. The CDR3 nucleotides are TGCGCCAGCAGCCAAGTCGAAGGCCTAGCACATCTTTTTTCCATTAGCAATCAGCCCCAGCATTTT. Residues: CASSQVEGLAHLFSISNQPQHF.

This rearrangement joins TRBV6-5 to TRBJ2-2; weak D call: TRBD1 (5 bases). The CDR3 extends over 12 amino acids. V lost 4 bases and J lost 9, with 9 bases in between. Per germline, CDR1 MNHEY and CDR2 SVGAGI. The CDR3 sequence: CASSSGLRELFF. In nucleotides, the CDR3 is TGTGCCAGCAGTTCAGGGTTGCGGGAGCTGTTTTTT.

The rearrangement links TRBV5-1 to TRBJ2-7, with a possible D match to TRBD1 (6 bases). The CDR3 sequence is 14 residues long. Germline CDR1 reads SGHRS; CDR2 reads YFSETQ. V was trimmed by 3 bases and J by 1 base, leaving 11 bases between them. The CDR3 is CASSYRTESYEQYF. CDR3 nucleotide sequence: TGCGCCAGCAGCTACCGGACAGAATCCTACGAGCAGTACTTC.

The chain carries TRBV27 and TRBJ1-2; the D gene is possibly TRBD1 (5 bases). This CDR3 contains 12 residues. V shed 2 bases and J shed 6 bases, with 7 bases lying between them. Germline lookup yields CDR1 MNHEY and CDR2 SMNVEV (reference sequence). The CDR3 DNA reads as TGTGCCAGCAGTTTAGAAGGGGATGGCTACACCTTC. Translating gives CASSLEGDGYTF.

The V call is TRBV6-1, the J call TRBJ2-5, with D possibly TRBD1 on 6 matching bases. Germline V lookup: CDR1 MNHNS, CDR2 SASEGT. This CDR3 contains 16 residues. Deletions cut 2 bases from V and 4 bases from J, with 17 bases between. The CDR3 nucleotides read TGTGCCAGCAGTGAATCCTTCTTATGGGGGCGAGAGACCCAGTACTTC. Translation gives CASSESFLWGRETQYF.

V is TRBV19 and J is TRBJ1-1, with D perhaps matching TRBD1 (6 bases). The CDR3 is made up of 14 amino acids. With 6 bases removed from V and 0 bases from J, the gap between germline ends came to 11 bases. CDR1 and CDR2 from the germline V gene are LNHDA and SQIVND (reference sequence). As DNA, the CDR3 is TGTGCCAGTAGAAACAGGGAATTGAACACTGAAGCTTTCTTT. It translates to CASRNRELNTEAFF. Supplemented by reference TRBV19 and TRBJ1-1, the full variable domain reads DGGITQSPKYLFRKEGQNVTLSCEQNLNHDAMYWYRQDPGQGLRLIYYSQIVNDFQKGDIAEGYSVSREKKESFPLTVTSAQKNPTAFYLCASRNRELNTEAFFGQGTRLTVV.

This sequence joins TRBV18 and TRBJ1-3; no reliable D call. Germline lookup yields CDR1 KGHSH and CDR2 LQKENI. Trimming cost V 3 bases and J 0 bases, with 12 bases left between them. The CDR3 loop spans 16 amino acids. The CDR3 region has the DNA TGTGCCAGCTCACCCATTAGTACTTCCTCTGGAAACACCATATATTTT. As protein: CASSPISTSSGNTIYF.

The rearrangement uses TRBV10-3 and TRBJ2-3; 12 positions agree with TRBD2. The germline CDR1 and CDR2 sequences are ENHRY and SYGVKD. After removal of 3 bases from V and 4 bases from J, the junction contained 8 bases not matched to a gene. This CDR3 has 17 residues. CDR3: CAISDRLAGDGADTQYF. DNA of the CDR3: TGTGCCATCAGTGACCGACTAGCGGGAGATGGGGCAGATACGCAGTATTTT.

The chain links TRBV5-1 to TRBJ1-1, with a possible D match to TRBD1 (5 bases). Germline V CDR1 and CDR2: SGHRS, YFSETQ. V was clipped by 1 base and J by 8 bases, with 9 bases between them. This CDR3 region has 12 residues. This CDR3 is CASSLRQGEAFF. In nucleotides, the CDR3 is TGCGCCAGCAGCTTGCGGCAGGGAGAAGCTTTCTTT.

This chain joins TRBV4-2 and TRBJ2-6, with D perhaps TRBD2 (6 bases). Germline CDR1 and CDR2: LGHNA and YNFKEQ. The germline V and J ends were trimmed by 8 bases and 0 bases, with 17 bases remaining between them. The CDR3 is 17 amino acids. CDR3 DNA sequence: TGTGCCAGCCGGGGGAGGAACTTACTCTCTGGGGCCAACGTCCTGACTTTC. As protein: CASRGRNLLSGANVLTF.

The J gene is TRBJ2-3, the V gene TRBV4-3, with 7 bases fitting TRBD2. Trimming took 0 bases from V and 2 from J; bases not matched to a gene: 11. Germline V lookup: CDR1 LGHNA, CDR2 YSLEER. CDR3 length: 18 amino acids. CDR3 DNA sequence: TGCGCCAGCAGCCAAGATCGGGGGGTCATCCCGCCCACAGATACGCAGTATTTT. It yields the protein CASSQDRGVIPPTDTQYF.

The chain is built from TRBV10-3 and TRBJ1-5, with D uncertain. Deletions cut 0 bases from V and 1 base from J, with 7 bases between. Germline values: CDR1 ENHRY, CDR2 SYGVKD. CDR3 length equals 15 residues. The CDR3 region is CAISESRLSNQPQHF. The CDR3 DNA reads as TGTGCCATCAGTGAGTCGAGGTTAAGCAATCAGCCCCAGCATTTT.